These T cell receptor beta chains were read from a single sample in a study of blood T cell repertoires in COVID-19. Profiling relied on immunoSEQ multiplex PCR, and the TCRdb table lists in-frame clones only, not all of them. This sample has nearly 250,000 clones, with 70% to 85% found just once. The sequenced sample was peripheral blood. These receptors came from a woman of 80 years or more with acute or convalescent COVID-19. Both conserved end residues are part of each CDR3. Fields, in order: D gene, V gene, clone size, J gene, CDR3 DNA, CDR3 protein. A D gene is named only where the DNA matches it firmly. The size field is filled for only some rows; it gives once, few, many or a size class.

>TRBD2|TRBV29-1|.|TRBJ2-3
TGCAGCGATAGACTAGCGGGGTCCTCAGATACGCAGTATTTT
CSDRLAGSSDTQYF
>TRBD2|TRBV11-2|.|TRBJ2-3
TGTGCCAGCAAGGACTACGGGGGGGCTGAGACAGATACGCAGTATTTT
CASKDYGGAETDTQYF
>TRBD1|TRBV7-8|.|TRBJ2-5
TGTGCCAGCAGCTCCCCCCAGGGGGCTCGGGAGACCCAGTACTTC
CASSSPQGARETQYF
>TRBD2|TRBV5-1|.|TRBJ2-1
TGCGCCAGCTGTGGACTAGCGGGACGCAATGAGCAGTTCTTC
CASCGLAGRNEQFF
>TRBD1|TRBV4-3|.|TRBJ1-6
TGCGCCAGCAGCCAACGGACAGGGGGTTCCTATAATTCACCCCTCCACTTT
CASSQRTGGSYNSPLHF
>.|TRBV23-1|.|TRBJ1-5
TGCGCCAGCAGTCAACGTCCAGGGAAGTCGAGCAATCAGCCCCAGCATTTT
CASSQRPGKSSNQPQHF
>.|TRBV27|few|TRBJ2-7
TGTGCCAGCAGTTTAGCGGGAAAACCCTACGAGCAGTACTTC
CASSLAGKPYEQYF
>.|TRBV3-1/TRBV3-2|.|TRBJ2-5
TGTGCCAGCAGCCCGACCGGGTTCGGGTCGGCCTTCGGGACCCAGTACTTC
CASSPTGFGSAFGTQYF
>.|TRBV6-5|.|TRBJ1-2
TGTGCCAGCAGTTACTCTCAGGGAAGTGATGGCTACACCTTC
CASSYSQGSDGYTF
>.|TRBV5-1|.|TRBJ2-1
TGCGCCAGCAGCTTGGTATTACTAGCACACAATGAGCAGTTCTTC
CASSLVLLAHNEQFF
>.|TRBV6-1|.|TRBJ1-2
TGTGCCAGCAGTGAACACGCCAGGATCGACTATGGCTACACCTTC
CASSEHARIDYGYTF
>TRBD1|TRBV7-2|.|TRBJ2-7
TGTGCCAGCAGCTTCGGACAGGTCTCCTACGAGCAGTACTTC
CASSFGQVSYEQYF
>TRBD2|TRBV7-6|once|TRBJ2-3
TGTGCCAGCAGCCCTCCTAGCGGGGGGGCGGCAGATACGCAGTATTTT
CASSPPSGGAADTQYF
>TRBD2|TRBV6-6|.|TRBJ2-7
TGTGCCAGCAGTCATCCGGGACTAGGGGACTTC
CASSHPGLGDF
>.|TRBV2|few|TRBJ1-4
TGTGCCAGCGCCTCGGGAGTTGAAAAACTGTTTTTT
CASASGVEKLFF
>.|TRBV12-3/TRBV12-4|.|TRBJ1-1
TGTGCCAGCAGCGAGGGAACAGGGATAGCTTTCTTT
CASSEGTGIAFF
>TRBD1|TRBV6-6|once|TRBJ2-7
TGTGCCAGCAGTCGATACCGGGACAGGGGCTACGAGCAGTACTTC
CASSRYRDRGYEQYF
>.|TRBV30|.|TRBJ1-2
TGTGCCTGGAGTGTACGCAGGGTCGGAGGCTACACCTTC
CAWSVRRVGGYTF
>TRBD1|TRBV30|.|TRBJ1-4
TGTGCCTGGAGTTTTTCAGGGGGCGCGGGAGAAAAACTGTTTTTT
CAWSFSGGAGEKLFF
>.|TRBV28|.|TRBJ2-5
TGTGCCAGCAGTTTCGTGTTGGAGACCCAGTACTTC
CASSFVLETQYF
>TRBD1|TRBV19|.|TRBJ2-4
TGTGCCAGTAGTATGAGGCTCGGGACAGGTGGAAACATTCAGTACTTC
CASSMRLGTGGNIQYF
>TRBD2|TRBV11-3|.|TRBJ2-1
TGTGCCAGCAGCTTAGAGAACTCCTTAGCGGGGGGGCACGATAATGAGCAGTTCTTC
CASSLENSLAGGHDNEQFF
>.|TRBV11-3|.|TRBJ2-1
TGTGCCAGCAGCTTAGTATCCGGGAATGAGCAGTTCTTC
CASSLVSGNEQFF
>TRBD2|TRBV5-4|.|TRBJ2-2
TGTGCCAGCAGCACGGGACTAGCGTACACCGGGGAGCTGTTTTTT
CASSTGLAYTGELFF
>.|TRBV2|.|TRBJ1-4
TGTGCCAGCAGTCCCGGGGTGGGTCTAGTGGGTGAAAAACTGTTTTTT
CASSPGVGLVGEKLFF
>TRBD2|TRBV7-2|.|TRBJ2-5
TGTGCCAGCAGCCCCCATGCGGGGGGGGCCGGGACCCAGTACTTC
CASSPHAGGAGTQYF
>TRBD2|TRBV10-3|.|TRBJ2-1
TGTGCCATCAGTGTGCGGGGGGATGAGCAGTTCTTC
CAISVRGDEQFF
>.|TRBV5-5|.|TRBJ2-1
TGTGCCAGCAGCTTGAGTGGTCAGGGCTACAATGAGCAGTTCTTC
CASSLSGQGYNEQFF
>.|TRBV20-1|.|TRBJ1-1
TGCAGTGCTAGTCCCGGGACAAGGAACACTGAAGCTTTCTTT
CSASPGTRNTEAFF
>TRBD1|TRBV29-1|.|TRBJ2-3
TGCAGCGTTGCGCGCCGGACCGGGACAGGGTACGGAGATACGCAGTATTTT
CSVARRTGTGYGDTQYF
>TRBD2|TRBV7-2|once|TRBJ2-7
TGTGCCAGCAGCCTCGGGACTAGCGGGGGCTCCTACGAGCAGTACTTC
CASSLGTSGGSYEQYF
>TRBD1|TRBV28|.|TRBJ2-5
TGTGCCAGCAGTTCGCAAGGACCAAAGTCAGGGGGCGAAGAGACCCAGTACTTC
CASSSQGPKSGGEETQYF
>TRBD2|TRBV7-3|.|TRBJ2-3
TGTGCCAGCAGCTTAGATTCGGGCACAGGACTAGCGGGAGCCCGCACAGATACGCAGTATTTT
CASSLDSGTGLAGARTDTQYF
>TRBD1|TRBV7-2|.|TRBJ2-6
TGTGCCAGCAGCTCTCCGGGACAGGGAGACGGGGCCAACGTCCTGACTTTC
CASSSPGQGDGANVLTF
>.|TRBV7-2|few|TRBJ1-3
TGTGCCAGCAGCCCCCGTCAGGGGAGAAACACCATATATTTT
CASSPRQGRNTIYF
>.|TRBV5-5|.|TRBJ1-5
TGTGCCAGCAGCTTACGAGGGAATAATCAGCCCCAGCATTTT
CASSLRGNNQPQHF
>TRBD1|TRBV6-5|once|TRBJ1-6
TGTGCCAGCAGTTATTCCAGAGGGGGCGATTCACCCCTCCACTTT
CASSYSRGGDSPLHF
>.|TRBV6-5|.|TRBJ1-1
TGTGCCAGCAGACACAGGAGGGGCACTGAAGCTTTCTTT
CASRHRRGTEAFF
>TRBD2|TRBV9|.|TRBJ2-1
TGTGCCAGCAGCGTTAGCGGGGGTCACTACAATGAGCAGTTCTTC
CASSVSGGHYNEQFF
>.|TRBV9|once|TRBJ2-3
TGTGCCAGCAGTCAGATCGGGAGCACAGATACGCAGTATTTT
CASSQIGSTDTQYF
>.|TRBV6-5|.|TRBJ2-7
TGTGCCAGCAGCCAATACGGGGGACGGGACGAGCAGTACTTC
CASSQYGGRDEQYF
>TRBD1|TRBV11-2|.|TRBJ1-1
TGTGCCAGCAGCTACGCAGGGGGATCCACTGAAGCTTTCTTT
CASSYAGGSTEAFF
>.|TRBV28|.|TRBJ1-6
TGTGCCAGCAACCCCGGGACAAGTACCTCCTATAATTCACCCCTCCACTTT
CASNPGTSTSYNSPLHF
>TRBD1|TRBV18|.|TRBJ1-1
TGTGCCAGCTCACCACCGGGACAGGGAAACACTGAAGCTTTCTTT
CASSPPGQGNTEAFF
>TRBD1|TRBV4-3|.|TRBJ2-3
TGCGCCAGCAGCCAGGACACAGGGGGCACAGATACGCAGTATTTT
CASSQDTGGTDTQYF
>TRBD1|TRBV7-9|.|TRBJ2-7
TGTGCCAGCAGCTTTGAGGGGGCAGGCGAGCAGTACTTC
CASSFEGAGEQYF